Listed below are T cell receptor beta chains from one sample, sequenced in a study of OX40 agonist ivuxolimab in advanced cancers. Assay: immunoSEQ multiplex PCR; the TCRdb copy retains only in-frame clones and omits some. The top ten hold 0.7% to 0.85% of the sample, which has some 110,000 clones, approximately 90% seen once. Specimen: CD4+ or CD8+ T cells sorted from blood, collected in a trial of the OX40 agonist ivuxolimab. These receptors all stem from an adult with an advanced solid tumor such as melanoma, head and neck, liver or kidney cancer. The CDR3 runs from the conserved cysteine through the conserved F or W. D genes are given only for firm matches. Clone size appears in some rows only: once, few, many, or a class for an expanded clone.

TRBD2 | TRBJ2-1 | TRBV15 | . | CATSRDFGLAGGPLYNEQFF | TGTGCCACCAGCAGAGACTTTGGACTAGCGGGAGGGCCCCTCTACAATGAGCAGTTCTTC
. | TRBJ2-1 | TRBV6-5 | . | CASSGTAWADEQFF | TGTGCCAGCTCAGGCACCGCGTGGGCCGATGAGCAGTTCTTC
TRBD1 | TRBJ2-7 | TRBV10-1 | . | CASSPDRASYEQYF | TGCGCCAGCAGTCCAGACAGGGCCTCCTACGAGCAGTACTTC
. | TRBJ2-1 | TRBV27 | once | CASSWLPMSSYNEQFF | TGTGCCAGCAGTTGGCTCCCCATGAGCTCCTACAATGAGCAGTTCTTC
. | TRBJ2-5 | TRBV15 | . | CATSRDAGQQETQYF | TGTGCCACCAGCAGAGATGCGGGACAGCAAGAGACCCAGTACTTC
TRBD2 | TRBJ2-1 | TRBV6-1 | . | CASIPGLAGHNEQFF | TGTGCCAGCATTCCGGGACTAGCGGGCCACAATGAGCAGTTCTTC
. | TRBJ1-1 | TRBV5-4 | . | CASGHRTANTEAFF | TGTGCCAGCGGCCACCGAACAGCGAACACTGAAGCTTTCTTT
. | TRBJ2-1 | TRBV25-1 | . | CATAVGDEQFF | TGTGCCACTGCGGTCGGGGATGAGCAGTTCTTC
. | TRBJ2-2 | TRBV7-3 | . | CASSSVAHTGELFF | TGTGCCAGCAGCTCCGTAGCGCACACCGGGGAGCTGTTTTTT
TRBD2 | TRBJ2-7 | TRBV7-2 | . | CASSSGGIMTYEQYF | TGTGCCAGCAGCTCGGGAGGTATAATGACCTACGAGCAGTACTTC
. | TRBJ1-1 | TRBV19 | . | CASSNREVGTEAFF | TGTGCCAGTAGTAACCGTGAGGTGGGCACTGAAGCTTTCTTT
TRBD2 | TRBJ2-5 | TRBV27 | . | CASSPGLAGGRETQYF | TGTGCCAGCAGCCCGGGACTAGCGGGAGGGAGGGAGACCCAGTACTTC
. | TRBJ2-2 | TRBV10-3 | . | CAISRGGGTGELFF | TGTGCCATCAGTAGGGGGGGCGGAACCGGGGAGCTGTTTTTT
. | TRBJ1-3 | TRBV19 | . | CASSRADSGNTIYF | TGTGCCAGTAGTAGGGCTGACTCTGGAAACACCATATATTTT
. | TRBJ1-1 | TRBV7-9 | . | CASSLSGGNTEAFF | TGTGCCAGCAGCTTATCCGGGGGGAACACTGAAGCTTTCTTT
. | TRBJ1-4 | TRBV6-1 | once | CASSESPGGSGNEKLFF | TGTGCCAGCAGTGAATCACCGGGGGGATCGGGTAATGAAAAACTGTTTTTT
. | TRBJ1-6 | TRBV28 | . | CASSLGTPNSPLHF | TGTGCCAGCAGTTTGGGGACACCGAATTCACCCCTCCACTTT
. | TRBJ2-3 | TRBV19 | . | CASTTPGRGQDTQYF | TGTGCCAGTACCACCCCCGGGCGGGGGCAAGATACGCAGTATTTT
TRBD1 | TRBJ1-1 | TRBV28 | . | CASGSGGEGTEAFF | TGTGCCAGCGGGTCAGGGGGGGAGGGCACTGAAGCTTTCTTT
. | TRBJ1-2 | TRBV28 | . | CASSLGQNYGYTF | TGTGCCAGCAGTTTAGGGCAGAACTATGGCTACACCTTC
TRBD1 | TRBJ2-5 | TRBV5-4 | . | CASSPGTAEEETQYF | TGTGCCAGCAGCCCCGGGACAGCTGAGGAGGAGACCCAGTACTTC
. | TRBJ2-2 | TRBV27 | . | CATLRGGGRDTGELFF | TGTGCCACCCTGCGTGGCGGGGGCAGGGACACCGGGGAGCTGTTTTTT
. | TRBJ2-7 | TRBV19 | . | CASSMGTGEYEQYF | TGTGCCAGTAGTATGGGAACGGGAGAGTACGAGCAGTACTTC
. | TRBJ1-1 | TRBV18 | . | CASSPREGVNTEAFF | TGTGCCAGCTCACCAAGGGAGGGGGTGAACACTGAAGCTTTCTTT
TRBD1 | TRBJ1-2 | TRBV10-2 | . | CASSDPRDRGDYGYTF | TGCGCCAGCAGCGACCCCCGGGACAGGGGTGACTATGGCTACACCTTC
. | TRBJ1-1 | TRBV18 | . | CASSPQGPNTEAFF | TGTGCCAGCTCACCCCAGGGGCCGAACACTGAAGCTTTCTTT
TRBD2 | TRBJ2-3 | TRBV9 | . | CASSVGTSGRALTDTQYF | TGTGCCAGCAGCGTAGGGACTAGCGGGAGGGCCCTAACAGATACGCAGTATTTT
TRBD2 | TRBJ2-1 | TRBV7-3 | . | CASKQTGTSGSNEQFF | TGTGCCAGCAAACAAACCGGGACTAGCGGGAGTAATGAGCAGTTCTTC
. | TRBJ2-7 | TRBV28 | . | CASSLQGYEQYF | TGTGCCAGCAGTTTACAGGGCTACGAGCAGTACTTC
. | TRBJ1-5 | TRBV2 | . | CASSETGVSNQPQHF | TGTGCCAGCAGTGAAACGGGGGTTAGCAATCAGCCCCAGCATTTT
TRBD1 | TRBJ1-4 | TRBV6-1 | . | CASRPYRTGGEKLFF | TGTGCCAGTCGACCATACCGGACAGGGGGGGAAAAACTGTTTTTT
. | TRBJ2-7 | TRBV2 | . | CASTTTGYEQYF | TGTGCCAGCACTACGACGGGCTACGAGCAGTACTTC
. | TRBJ1-2 | TRBV5-1 | . | CASSGAGEGYGYTF | TGCGCCAGCAGTGGCGCCGGGGAAGGCTATGGCTACACCTTC
. | TRBJ1-2 | TRBV4-1 | . | CASSQQGYGYTF | TGCGCCAGCAGCCAGCAGGGCTATGGCTACACCTTC
. | TRBJ2-7 | TRBV29-1 | once | CSVRGGRGEQYF | TGCAGCGTTCGAGGCGGCCGGGGGGAGCAGTACTTC
. | TRBJ1-1 | TRBV28 | . | CASSLRGSMDTEAFF | TGTGCCAGCAGTTTAAGGGGGAGCATGGACACTGAAGCTTTCTTT
. | TRBJ2-5 | TRBV10-2 | . | CASSESTGQETQYF | TGCGCCAGCAGTGAGTCAACAGGGCAAGAGACCCAGTACTTC
TRBD1 | TRBJ2-7 | TRBV6-5 | . | CASRTGQGITYEQYF | TGTGCCAGCAGGACGGGACAGGGCATAACCTACGAGCAGTACTTC
. | TRBJ1-1 | TRBV19 | . | CASTASRDGTEAFF | TGTGCCAGTACCGCCTCCAGGGACGGCACTGAAGCTTTCTTT
. | TRBJ2-6 | TRBV5-4 | . | CASSPSGAGTGFSGANVLTF | TGTGCCAGCAGCCCGTCGGGGGCCGGGACGGGTTTCTCTGGGGCCAACGTCCTGACTTTC
TRBD1 | TRBJ1-2 | TRBV5-1 | once | CASSGDRAPYGYTF | TGCGCCAGCAGCGGGGACAGGGCGCCTTATGGCTACACCTTC
. | TRBJ1-5 | TRBV4-3 | . | CASSQDPGKIDQPQHF | TGCGCCAGCAGCCAAGATCCAGGGAAAATTGATCAGCCCCAGCATTTT
TRBD2 | TRBJ2-7 | TRBV7-2 | . | CASSPGLAGVRAYEQYF | TGTGCCAGCAGCCCAGGACTAGCGGGAGTAAGAGCCTACGAGCAGTACTTC
. | TRBJ2-2 | TRBV30 | . | CAWSGQNTGELFF | TGTGCCTGGAGTGGACAGAACACCGGGGAGCTGTTTTTT